The clone carrying this T cell receptor beta chain was seen more than once but under ten times. The antigen is undetermined. Only in-frame clones appear in the TCRdb table, and some are missing; sequencing was by immunoSEQ multiplex PCR. Here the sample spans around 35,000 clones, 60% to 75% being singletons. Culturing for around 10 days preceded CD4+ T cell isolation. The study found no prior SARS-CoV-2 infection in the vaccine recipients, who tested negative for nucleocapsid antibodies. This sample was included in a study of vaccination effects on CD4 cells after COVID-19. Turning to the study itself: The ViraFEST assay expanded antigen-specific CD4+ T cells with viral peptide pools before sequencing.

The TCR originated in a human donor who received a COVID-19 vaccine. Sequencing used CD4+ T cells from PBMCs cultured without peptide, obtained before COVID-19 vaccination.

DNA for the CDR3: TGTGCCAGCAGCTTAGAGGGGCGGACATCCGTATCCCAGTACTTC. This codes for CASSLEGRTSVSQYF. V usage is TRBV7-9 and J usage is TRBJ2-5; a possible D gene is TRBD1 (5 bases). Germline-derived CDR1 and CDR2 are SEHNR and FQNEAQ (reference sequence). The V and J ends lost 1 base and 9 bases respectively, with 18 bases between them. The CDR3 spans 15 residues.